This T cell receptor beta chain appears in the sequencing data of a study of CD8 T cells in Susac syndrome. Points from the study as a whole: As acknowledged by the study, its TCR sequencing and HLA analysis included a relatively small number of individuals.

RNA in amounts of roughly 0.45 to 1 ug was reverse transcribed with random hexamers. TCRdb used MiXCR to reprocess the immunoSEQ multiplex PCR reads, holding one entry per CDR3 protein. The data show under 350,000 distinct CDR3 sequences, about 90% seen once. Trimming removed 6 bases at V and 4 bases at J, with 16 bases between. The CDR3 length is 14 residues. Germline-derived CDR1 and CDR2 are SGHRS and YFSETQ. Comments on this clonotype: Its cognate antigen is unknown.

Input material: CD4+ T cells from PBMCs. This TCR came from a human donor with multiple sclerosis. V usage is TRBV5-1 and J usage is TRBJ1-2; D gene unclear. CDR3 region: CASKVEAEAYGYTF. DNA of the CDR3: TGCGCCAGCAAAGTGGAGGCAGAGGCCTATGGCTACACCTTC.